What follows are 8 T cell receptor beta chains derived from one specimen sequenced in a study of T cells in Graves' hyperthyroidism and ophthalmopathy. TCR beta CDR3 region amplification was performed from RNA transcripts. In the first-round RT-PCR of the TCR CDR3, the HTBI primer set was used. A single record per CDR3 protein comes from TCRdb applying MiXCR to the multiplex PCR reads. The data hold around 610,000 distinct CDR3 sequences, with about 15% observed a single time. The source material was blood. All receptors derive from a woman in her thirties or forties with Graves' ophthalmopathy.

Ten or more counts support this clonotype. The gene calls are TRBV27 and TRBJ1-1; no clear D gene. V was pared by 5 bases and J by 0 bases, with 10 bases between. Germline CDR1 reads MNHEY; CDR2 reads SMNVEV (reference sequence). The CDR3 runs to 14 residues. The DNA for the CDR3 is TGTGCCAGCAGTGCCGGCCTCTTGAACACTGAAGCTTTCTTT. Translated, it gives CASSAGLLNTEAFF.

This clonotype has a count of ten or more. The rearrangement links TRBV7-2 to TRBJ1-2, with 12 bases identical to TRBD1. The J segment lost 4 bases and the V segment lost 0 bases, leaving 3 bases of the junction unmatched. The CDR3 is 16 amino acids. Germline CDR1 SGHTA, CDR2 FQGNSA. CDR3 region: CASSLAGQGAGYGYTF. The CDR3 DNA reads TGTGCCAGCAGCTTAGCGGGACAGGGGGCAGGCTATGGCTACACCTTC. Complete variable domain (other parts from reference TRBV7-2 and TRBJ1-2): GAGVSQSPSNKVTEKGKDVELRCDPISGHTALYWYRQSLGQGLEFLIYFQGNSAPDKSGLPSDRFSAERTGGSVSTLTIQRTQQEDSAVYLCASSLAGQGAGYGYTFGSGTRLTVV.

This clonotype was observed many times. V is TRBV6-2 or TRBV6-3 and J is TRBJ2-3; 12 nucleotides line up with TRBD2. This CDR3 is 16 amino acids long. Germline V gene data show CDR1 as MNHEY and CDR2 as SVGEGT. Trimming cost V 5 bases and J 5 bases; bases outside gene matches: 8. The CDR3 reads CASSARLAGVGDTQYF. The CDR3 DNA sequence: TGTGCCAGCAGTGCCCGACTAGCGGGAGTGGGAGATACGCAGTATTTT.

In its sample, this clonotype was seen many times. The chain links TRBV12-3 or TRBV12-4 to TRBJ2-7; 9 positions agree with TRBD1. The CDR3 sequence is 15 residues long. V trimming: 3 bases; J trimming: 2 bases; junction bases outside the gene matches: 5. CDR3 sequence: CASSFTGGKTYEQYF. The CDR3 DNA reads as TGTGCCAGCAGTTTTACAGGGGGCAAAACCTACGAGCAGTACTTC.

This clonotype appeared many times. The V and J genes are TRBV6-2 or TRBV6-3 and TRBJ1-2; 8 bases agree with TRBD1. Germline V gene data show CDR1 as MNHEY and CDR2 as SVGEGT. This CDR3 spans 12 amino acids. Trimming took 5 bases from V and 7 from J; bases not matched to a gene: 3. The CDR3 sequence is CASSTTGVGYTF. In DNA form, the CDR3 reads TGTGCCAGCAGTACGACAGGGGTTGGCTACACCTTC.

In its sample, this clonotype was seen many times. The genes are TRBV29-1 and TRBJ1-2; D remains ambiguous. Trimming stripped 0 bases from V and 8 bases from J, with 16 bases between. The germline V gene has CDR1 SQVTM and CDR2 ANQGSEA. This CDR3 comprises 14 residues. This chain's CDR3 is CSVEDTVGSKGYTF. The CDR3 region has the DNA TGCAGCGTTGAAGACACAGTGGGATCGAAGGGCTACACCTTC.

This chain uses TRBV18 with TRBJ2-7; TRBD1 aligns across 9 bases. CDR3 length: 14 amino acids. The J segment lost 6 bases and the V segment lost 10 bases, leaving 13 bases of the junction unmatched. CDR1 is KGHSH, CDR2 LQKENI, per germline. In nucleotides, the CDR3 is TGTGCCACGGCCCGGGGACAGGGTACAACCGAGCAGTACTTC. Its protein product is CATARGQGTTEQYF.

V gene TRBV20-1 combines with J gene TRBJ2-7, with D perhaps TRBD1 or TRBD2 (5 bases each). CDR3 length equals 13 residues. Germline CDR1 reads DFQATT; CDR2 reads SNEGSKA (reference sequence). The CDR3 here is CGGRFGADYEQYF. The CDR3 coding sequence is TGCGGTGGTAGGTTCGGGGCTGACTACGAGCAGTACTTC.